The 24 T cell receptor beta chains listed next were all sequenced from one sample in a study of blood T cell repertoires in COVID-19 (TCRdb year 2020). Libraries were made using the immunoSEQ multiplex PCR assay. The source is immuneACCESS, and TCRdb retained only in-frame sequences with V and J called. Part of the clones is not carried over; for the studies checked, unresolved V genes explain less than half of this, and the remainder is unexplained. The sample includes 200,000 to 250,000 clones, with roughly 90% observed a single time. The top ten constitute roughly 2.7% of the sample. Sample: PBMCs or T cells enriched from blood (not recorded which). Source of these receptors: a woman aged 25 to 39 who had recovered from COVID-19.

The V and J genes are TRBV10-3 and TRBJ1-2; the D is unclear. The germline V gene has CDR1 ENHRY and CDR2 SYGVKD. V lost 1 base and J 6 bases, leaving 9 bases between the germline ends. CDR3 length: 13 amino acids. The CDR3: CAISEFRQDGYTF. CDR3 sequence (DNA): TGTGCCATCAGTGAGTTCCGGCAGGATGGCTACACCTTC.

V gene TRBV4-1 combines with J gene TRBJ2-7; 15 bases fit TRBD2. Losses at the gene ends were 0 bases for V and 0 bases for J; bases not matched to a gene: 6. This CDR3 region has 19 residues. Germline V gene sequence: CDR1 MGHRA, CDR2 YSYEKL. CDR3 DNA: TGCGCCAGCAGCCAAGAGGGACTAGCGGGGGGCCCTCTCTCCTACGAGCAGTACTTC. Amino acids: CASSQEGLAGGPLSYEQYF.

The rearrangement joins TRBV7-3 to TRBJ1-1; D not certain. V was cut by 1 base and J by 8 bases, with 11 bases left in between. This CDR3 spans 13 amino acids. The germline V gene has CDR1 SGHTA and CDR2 FQGTGA. DNA for the CDR3: TGTGCCAGCAGCTTAATGGGCACCGGAGAAGCTTTCTTT. It translates to CASSLMGTGEAFF.

This rearrangement joins TRBV20-1 to TRBJ1-5; D unresolved. V lost 5 bases, J lost 4 bases, and 12 bases lay in between. Germline-derived CDR1 and CDR2 are DFQATT and SNEGSKA (reference sequence). The CDR3 covers 13 residues. CDR3 sequence: CSAGGTGNQPQHF. CDR3 nucleotide sequence: TGCAGTGCTGGTGGTACGGGTAATCAGCCCCAGCATTTT.

This chain links TRBV7-2 with TRBJ1-2, with TRBD1 identical over 8 bases. V lost 1 base, J lost 1 base, and 8 bases stayed unmatched. Looked up from germline, CDR1 is SGHTA and CDR2 is FQGNSA. The CDR3 runs 17 residues. The CDR3 nucleotides read TGTGCCAGCAGCTTAGATTCAGGGGGCTCCTTTAACTATGGCTACACCTTC. Residues: CASSLDSGGSFNYGYTF.

The gene calls are TRBV5-1 and TRBJ1-2, with D tentatively TRBD1 (6 bases). CDR3 length equals 14 residues. CDR1 and CDR2 (germline): SGHRS, YFSETQ. V was cut by 0 bases and J by 7 bases, with 13 bases left in between. CDR3 region: CASSLAAGDRGYTF. The CDR3 DNA sequence: TGCGCCAGCAGCTTGGCGGCAGGGGATCGTGGCTACACCTTC.

This sequence joins TRBV5-1 and TRBJ1-1; D perhaps matches TRBD1 (5 bases). The V and J ends lost 4 bases and 7 bases respectively, with 29 bases between them. Germline CDR1 is SGHRS and CDR2 is YFSETQ. The CDR3 sequence is 18 residues long. CDR3 sequence reads: CASSPGFRSGASTFEAFF. In nucleotides, the CDR3 is TGCGCCAGCAGCCCCGGATTTCGCAGTGGGGCTTCAACCTTTGAAGCTTTCTTT. Full variable domain (rest looked up from reference TRBV5-1 and TRBJ1-1): KAGVTQTPRYLIKTRGQQVTLSCSPISGHRSVSWYQQTPGQGLQFLFEYFSETQRNKGNFPGRFSGRQFSNSRSEMNVSTLELGDSALYLCASSPGFRSGASTFEAFFGQGTRLTVV.

The chain employs TRBV7-8 and TRBJ1-5; 7 bases map to TRBD1. CDR1 and CDR2 from the germline V gene are SGHVS and FQNEAQ. Trimming took 5 bases from V and 8 from J; bases not matched to a gene: 9. The CDR3 covers 14 residues. CDR3 in amino acids: CASSQVEGAKPQHF. CDR3 sequence (DNA): TGTGCCAGCAGCCAGGTGGAGGGGGCAAAGCCCCAGCATTTT.

The genes are TRBV23-1 and TRBJ2-3; no firm D call. TRBV23-1 is marked as an open reading frame, function uncertain. Trimming removed 5 bases from V and 1 base from J, with 10 bases in between. The CDR3 totals 14 residues. The CDR3 here is CASSMCFGTDTQYF. The CDR3 DNA follows: TGCGCCAGCAGTATGTGTTTCGGCACAGATACGCAGTATTTT.

This clone was counted a few times. The chain links TRBV15 to TRBJ2-7; 7 bases fit TRBD1. Losses at the gene ends were 4 bases for V and 6 bases for J; bases not matched to a gene: 9. The CDR3 runs 14 residues. Germline assignment: CDR1 LNHNV and CDR2 YYDKDF (reference sequence). DNA of the CDR3: TGTGCCACCAGCACGACAGGGCCTTTTAGCGAGCAGTACTTC. The encoded protein is CATSTTGPFSEQYF.

This sequence joins TRBV9 and TRBJ2-5; tentatively, D is TRBD1 (5 bases). The CDR3 totals 15 residues. V lost 4 bases and J 7 bases, leaving 20 bases between the germline ends. Germline CDR1 SGDLS, CDR2 YYNGEE. The CDR3 nucleotides read TGTGCCAGCAGCCCTAATGGGGCTGGAGAGGTGACCCAGTACTTC. It yields the protein CASSPNGAGEVTQYF.

The V gene is TRBV11-3, the J gene TRBJ2-1; 8 nucleotides line up with TRBD2. The germline gives CDR1 SGHNT, CDR2 YENEEA. This CDR3 has 16 residues. With 0 bases clipped from V and 6 bases from J, the junction kept 7 bases outside the gene matches. The CDR3: CASSLEGGRTLNEQFF. The CDR3 nucleotides are TGTGCCAGCAGCTTAGAGGGCGGGAGGACCCTCAATGAGCAGTTCTTC.

The rearrangement joins TRBV19 to TRBJ2-7; D is unresolved. The germline V gene encodes CDR1 LNHDA and CDR2 SQIVND (reference sequence). This CDR3 has 13 amino acids. The germline V and J ends were trimmed by 3 bases and 6 bases, with 12 bases remaining between them. Written as DNA, the CDR3 is TGTGCCAGTAGTATGGGTCCACTACTCGAGCAGTACTTC. It is translated as CASSMGPLLEQYF.

V and J are TRBV7-9 and TRBJ1-1, with no clear D. Germline V gives CDR1 SEHNR, CDR2 FQNEAQ (reference sequence). The germline V and J ends were trimmed by 1 base and 5 bases, with 5 bases remaining between them. The CDR3 spans 12 residues. CDR3 in amino acids: CASSLGVTEAFF. DNA of the CDR3: TGTGCCAGCAGCTTAGGAGTAACTGAAGCTTTCTTT.

This rearrangement joins TRBV11-2 to TRBJ1-2; TRBD1 agrees at 7 bases. The V segment lost 5 bases and the J segment 2 bases; nucleotides outside the gene matches: 5. The CDR3 contains 14 residues. Looked up from germline, CDR1 is SGHAT and CDR2 is FQNNGV. CDR3 residues: CASSPQQGNYGYTF. The CDR3 coding sequence is TGTGCCAGCAGCCCCCAACAGGGGAACTATGGCTACACCTTC.

This clone has just a few counts. The genes are TRBV7-9 and TRBJ2-1, with 8 positions matching TRBD2. J was trimmed by 3 bases and V by 5 bases; bases with no gene match: 3. Germline V gene lookup returns CDR1 SEHNR and CDR2 FQNEAQ (reference sequence). This CDR3 region has 14 residues. CDR3 nucleotides: TGTGCCAGCAGCCGGGGGGGCAACTACAATGAGCAGTTCTTC. Protein: CASSRGGNYNEQFF.

This chain uses TRBV11-2 with TRBJ2-3, with D possibly matching TRBD2 (7 bases). Between the trimmed V and J ends, which lost 5 bases and 1 base, there was a span of 16 bases. This CDR3 has 16 amino acids. Germline values: CDR1 SGHAT, CDR2 FQNNGV. The CDR3 DNA sequence: TGTGCCAGCAGCCCTATCAAGGGGGGGCGCACAGATACGCAGTATTTT. It is translated as CASSPIKGGRTDTQYF.

The sample holds a few counts of this clone. V gene TRBV15 combines with J gene TRBJ1-5; D gene unclear. The V and J ends lost 1 base and 2 bases respectively, with 9 bases between them. The CDR3 extends over 15 amino acids. Germline CDR1 and CDR2: LNHNV and YYDKDF (reference sequence). As DNA, the CDR3 is TGTGCCACCAGCAGAGTCGGGAAAGGCAATCAGCCCCAGCATTTT. This gives the protein CATSRVGKGNQPQHF.

This clone was seen only a few times. The chain is built from TRBV5-4 and TRBJ2-3, with TRBD2 identical over 9 bases. CDR3 length: 14 amino acids. From germline, CDR1 is SGHNT and CDR2 YYREEE (reference sequence). V trimming: 6 bases; J trimming: 3 bases; junction bases outside the gene matches: 5. CDR3 region: CASTPSGVTDTQYF. CDR3 nucleotide sequence: TGTGCCAGCACGCCTAGCGGGGTTACAGATACGCAGTATTTT.

V gene TRBV29-1 combines with J gene TRBJ1-2; D perhaps matches TRBD1 (5 bases). Germline V gives CDR1 SQVTM, CDR2 ANQGSEA. Trimming left V 5 bases short and J 0 bases short, with 16 bases between. The CDR3 totals 15 residues. Here the CDR3 reads CSVWGGQGTNYGYTF. CDR3 DNA: TGCAGCGTTTGGGGTGGACAAGGAACTAACTATGGCTACACCTTC.

The chain employs TRBV7-6 and TRBJ1-6; possibly TRBD1 for D (5 bases). V was cut by 2 bases and J by 7 bases, with 18 bases left in between. Per germline, CDR1 SGHVS and CDR2 FNYEAQ. The CDR3 is made up of 17 amino acids. The CDR3 loop reads CASSLFPRGRANSPLHF. CDR3 DNA: TGTGCCAGCAGCTTATTTCCCCGTGGCAGGGCCAATTCACCCCTCCACTTT.

This rearrangement joins TRBV4-2 to TRBJ2-5, with D tentatively TRBD1 (5 bases). Germline V CDR1 and CDR2: LGHNA, YNFKEQ. CDR3 length: 13 residues. Between the trimmed V and J ends, which lost 4 bases and 5 bases, there was a span of 11 bases. The CDR3 DNA reads TGTGCCAGCAGCCCGCAGGGTTGGGAGACCCAGTACTTC. Its translation: CASSPQGWETQYF.

This clone has just one count. The genes are TRBV5-4 and TRBJ1-4; D remains unclear. CDR1 SGHNT and CDR2 YYREEE come from the germline V gene (reference sequence). V lost 3 bases to trimming and J lost 5 bases, with 14 bases between them. CDR3 length: 15 residues. CDR3 coding DNA: TGTGCCAGCAGCTCCCCTTCGGGTGTAAATGAAAAACTGTTTTTT. Its translation: CASSSPSGVNEKLFF. The full variable domain, with the rest looked up from reference TRBV5-4 and TRBJ1-4, is ETGVTQSPTHLIKTRGQQVTLRCSSQSGHNTVSWYQQALGQGPQFIFQYYREEENGRGNFPPRFSGLQFPNYSSELNVNALELDDSALYLCASSSPSGVNEKLFFGSGTQLSVL.

This clone was seen once. The chain uses TRBV18 and TRBJ1-1; 8 nucleotides line up with TRBD1. The CDR3 has 17 amino acids. Trimming cost V 3 bases and J 0 bases; bases outside gene matches: 9. CDR1 and CDR2 (germline): KGHSH, LQKENI. CDR3 residues: CASSPRQGSLMNTEAFF. DNA for the CDR3: TGTGCCAGCTCACCTAGACAGGGGTCCTTAATGAACACTGAAGCTTTCTTT.